This TCR beta chain comes out of a study of spatial heterogeneity in lung cancer. About the research overall: The follow-up PBMC samples were sequenced whenever they were available. The median time to follow-up was approximately 2 years after resection. Study outcomes and limitations: Detection of ubiquitous tumor TCRs in blood was higher at resection than follow-up.

The time point is: blood at routine non-recurrence follow-up after resection. From tumor, nontumor lung or frozen PBMC, whole RNA was taken unsorted for sequencing. This clonotype was detected only a few times. Antigen specificity is unknown. The V and J ends lost 6 bases and 5 bases respectively, with 17 bases between them. The CDR3 is made up of 13 amino acids. Germline-derived CDR1 and CDR2 are DFQATT and SNEGSKA (reference sequence). A unique molecular identifier was attached to every TCR cDNA molecule. TCRdb reanalysed the 5' RACE reads using MiXCR and keeps one entry per CDR3 protein. The sample has some 120,000 distinct CDR3 sequences, over 9% seen once.

The receptor was isolated from a male donor with early-stage non-small cell lung cancer. This specimen was PBMCs, taken at follow-up. The gene calls are TRBV20-1 and TRBJ2-7; weak D call: TRBD2 (7 bases). CDR3: CSARRGGGDEQYF. The CDR3 nucleotides are TGCAGTGCCCGGAGGGGGGGCGGGGACGAGCAGTACTTC.